This is a list of T cell receptor beta chains from one sample in a study of blood T cell repertoires in COVID-19. Sequencing was performed with immunoSEQ multiplex PCR; in TCRdb, only in-frame clones are kept and a portion is missing. Of 410,000 or so clones in the sample, approximately 91% were seen once. The specimen sequenced was peripheral blood. The receptors shown here come from a woman aged 40 to 49 with COVID-19, enrolled during active disease. Both conserved end residues are part of each CDR3. The D gene is left open where the match is weak. Not every row has a clone size; where given, it reads once, few, many or a size class.

j_call clone_size v_call d_call cdr3_aa cdr3_nt
TRBJ2-2 few TRBV18 TRBD1 CASSPPGQGTGELFF TGTGCCAGCTCACCACCGGGACAGGGAACCGGGGAGCTGTTTTTT
TRBJ1-3 - TRBV28 TRBD1 CASSAADRGLSGNTIYF TGTGCCAGCAGTGCGGCGGACAGGGGGCTATCTGGAAACACCATATATTTT
TRBJ1-2 - TRBV7-8 - CASSLDAGGYGYTF TGTGCCAGCAGCTTAGATGCAGGAGGCTATGGCTACACCTTC
TRBJ1-3 few TRBV9 - CASSGRDSSGNTIYF TGTGCCAGCAGCGGAAGAGATAGCTCTGGAAACACCATATATTTT
TRBJ2-1 - TRBV21-1 - CASSPYASGEGANEQFF TGTGCCAGCAGCCCCTACGCTAGCGGGGAGGGGGCCAATGAGCAGTTCTTC
TRBJ1-1 - TRBV5-1 - CASSLEDRRGNTEAFF TGCGCCAGCAGCTTGGAGGATCGACGGGGTAACACTGAAGCTTTCTTT
TRBJ1-1 - TRBV6-4 TRBD1 CASRTGGSMNTEAFF TGTGCCAGCAGAACAGGGGGTTCTATGAACACTGAAGCTTTCTTT
TRBJ2-1 - TRBV7-9 - CASSLTGTVSNEQFF TGTGCCAGCAGCTTAACGGGAACCGTTTCCAATGAGCAGTTCTTC
TRBJ1-2 once TRBV28 TRBD1 CATTFIRGLGYGYTF TGTGCCACCACGTTTATCAGGGGGCTTGGCTATGGCTACACCTTC
TRBJ2-3 once TRBV7-3 TRBD2 CASSSASGVNTDTQYF TGTGCCAGCAGCTCGGCAAGCGGGGTGAACACAGATACGCAGTATTTT
TRBJ1-1 - TRBV18 - CASSPRQASEAFF TGTGCCAGCTCACCACGACAGGCGAGTGAAGCTTTCTTT
TRBJ2-2 - TRBV4-3 - CASSQELEGPLQAGELFF TGCGCCAGCAGCCAAGAACTAGAAGGTCCTTTGCAGGCCGGGGAGCTGTTTTTT
TRBJ2-3 - TRBV7-2 TRBD2 CASSLRVGGGPSTDTQYF TGTGCCAGCAGCTTACGGGTCGGCGGGGGACCGAGCACAGATACGCAGTATTTT
TRBJ2-1 - TRBV9 TRBD1 CASSVGPDRVNEQFF TGTGCCAGCAGCGTAGGCCCGGACAGGGTGAATGAGCAGTTCTTC